The 21 T cell receptor beta chains below all came from one sample that was sequenced in a study of cytomegalovirus exposure and HLA in healthy donors. Sequencing was performed with immunoSEQ multiplex PCR; in TCRdb, only in-frame clones are kept and a portion is missing. Here the sample spans approximately 60,000 clones, 90% being singletons. Sequencing was performed on PBMCs. Receptors originate from a young man in good health and CMV-seronegative.

V is TRBV14 and J is TRBJ2-5, with D perhaps matching TRBD1 (6 bases). The CDR3 loop spans 15 amino acids. Germline-derived CDR1 and CDR2 are SGHDN and FVKESK. The V and J ends lost 1 base and 5 bases respectively, with 14 bases between them. The CDR3, as DNA: TGTGCCAGCAGCCAAGCCGGGACAAGGGTGGAGACCCAGTACTTC. It codes for CASSQAGTRVETQYF.

The J gene is TRBJ2-6, the V gene TRBV7-3; TRBD1 aligns across 8 bases. The germline CDR1 and CDR2 sequences are SGHTA and FQGTGA. The CDR3 length is 19 residues. J was trimmed by 8 bases and V by 1 base; bases with no gene match: 16. The CDR3 reads CASSLSPGTGPLRPNVLTF. CDR3 sequence (DNA): TGTGCCAGCAGCTTAAGTCCTGGGACAGGCCCTCTCCGGCCCAACGTCCTGACTTTC.

The CDR3 nucleotides are TGTGCCAGCAGTTCACAGGGGCGAAAAATCTATGGCTACACCTTC. Translation gives CASSSQGRKIYGYTF. The V call is TRBV6-5, the J call TRBJ1-2; TRBD1 matches at 7 bases. The CDR3 consists of 15 residues. Unmatched junction bases numbered 9, after V lost 4 bases and J lost 4 bases. Germline CDR1 MNHEY, CDR2 SVGAGI.

The chain combines TRBV18 with TRBJ2-3; TRBD2 matches 10 bases. Germline V gene lookup returns CDR1 KGHSH and CDR2 LQKENI. J was trimmed by 2 bases and V by 0 bases; bases with no gene match: 2. The CDR3 runs to 16 residues. The CDR3 sequence is CASSPPGLATTDTQYF. The CDR3 DNA reads as TGTGCCAGCTCACCACCGGGACTAGCGACCACAGATACGCAGTATTTT. Full variable domain (outside the CDR3, taken from reference TRBV18 and TRBJ2-3): NAGVMQNPRHLVRRRGQEARLRCSPMKGHSHVYWYRQLPEEGLKFMVYLQKENIIDESGMPKERFSAEFPKEGPSILRIQQVVRGDSAAYFCASSPPGLATTDTQYFGPGTRLTVL.

The chain uses TRBV27 and TRBJ2-7, with 8 bases matching TRBD1. Per germline, CDR1 MNHEY and CDR2 SMNVEV (reference sequence). Trimming cost V 2 bases and J 6 bases; bases outside gene matches: 6. The CDR3 is made up of 14 amino acids. The CDR3 sequence: CASSLHPTGGEQYF. CDR3 DNA sequence: TGTGCCAGCAGTTTACACCCAACAGGGGGCGAGCAGTACTTC.

This chain connects TRBV6-1 to TRBJ2-3, with 9 bases matching TRBD1. Losses at the gene ends were 2 bases for V and 4 bases for J; bases not matched to a gene: 7. Germline lookup yields CDR1 MNHNS and CDR2 SASEGT. The CDR3 runs to 16 residues. The CDR3 sequence is CASSEMWGQGADTQYF. The CDR3 bases are TGTGCCAGCAGTGAAATGTGGGGACAGGGTGCAGATACGCAGTATTTT.

The V gene is TRBV28, the J gene TRBJ2-1; weak D call: TRBD2 (7 bases). Germline V gene sequence: CDR1 MDHEN, CDR2 SYDVKM. The CDR3 loop spans 13 amino acids. Trimming shortened V by 5 bases and J by 8 bases, and 13 bases separated the two germline ends. In nucleotides, the CDR3 is TGTGCCAGCAGTCCGCAGGGGAGGGATGAGCAGTTCTTC. Its translation: CASSPQGRDEQFF.

The rearrangement links TRBV6-5 to TRBJ2-1; D is perhaps TRBD2 (6 bases). Trimming removed 6 bases from V and 1 base from J, with 13 bases in between. Germline lookup yields CDR1 MNHEY and CDR2 SVGAGI. The CDR3 spans 15 residues. CDR3 bases: TGTGCCAGCAGGGGTCGGGAGAGGTCCTACAATGAGCAGTTCTTC. It encodes CASRGRERSYNEQFF.

V and J are TRBV6-1 and TRBJ2-7; D perhaps matches TRBD1 (6 bases). The germline V gene has CDR1 MNHNS and CDR2 SASEGT. CDR3 length: 15 residues. Trimming left V 4 bases short and J 6 bases short, with 19 bases between. CDR3 sequence (DNA): TGTGCCAGCAGTGTCCACGGGCAGGGGACGTTCGAGCAGTACTTC. Translating it yields CASSVHGQGTFEQYF.

The CDR3 DNA sequence: TGTGCCAGCAGTTACCAGGGAAGCTCCTACGAGCAGTACTTC. Its protein is CASSYQGSSYEQYF. The chain employs TRBV27 and TRBJ2-7; possibly TRBD1 for D (5 bases). The V end lost 4 bases, the J end lost 0 bases, and 10 bases lay between the germline ends. There are 14 residues in the CDR3. The germline V gene has CDR1 MNHEY and CDR2 SMNVEV (reference sequence).

A single count supports this clone. The chain has TRBV5-1 and TRBJ2-3; TRBD2 is a possible D gene (6 bases). The CDR3 runs to 16 residues. Deletions cut 1 base from V and 0 bases from J, with 12 bases between. From germline, CDR1 is SGHRS and CDR2 YFSETQ. The chain's CDR3 is CASSLRRDSSTDTQYF. Written as DNA, the CDR3 is TGCGCCAGCAGCTTGCGGCGGGACTCAAGCACAGATACGCAGTATTTT.

The J gene is TRBJ2-1, the V gene TRBV5-1; 16 nucleotides align to TRBD2. The CDR3 is made up of 18 amino acids. In germline, CDR1 is SGHRS, CDR2 YFSETQ. The ends lost 0 bases at V and 6 bases at J; junction bases unmatched: 6. This CDR3 is CASSLDPGLAGGVNEQFF. In nucleotides, the CDR3 is TGCGCCAGCAGCTTGGATCCGGGACTAGCGGGAGGGGTCAATGAGCAGTTCTTC.

The CDR3 region has the DNA TGTGCCAGCTATGGCGGGAGCTCCTACGAGCAGTACTTC. Protein product: CASYGGSSYEQYF. The chain is built from TRBV28 and TRBJ2-7; TRBD2 matches 7 bases. CDR1 MDHEN and CDR2 SYDVKM come from the germline V gene. V lost 8 bases and J lost 0; bases outside the gene matches: 4. The CDR3 sequence is 13 residues long.

CDR3 residues: CASSLGGPFSGNTIYF. The CDR3 DNA is TGTGCCAGCAGCTTGGGCGGGCCCTTCTCTGGAAACACCATATATTTT. V is TRBV5-4 and J is TRBJ1-3; the D is unclear. The CDR3 covers 16 residues. V was pared by 0 bases and J by 0 bases, with 10 bases between. The germline gives CDR1 SGHNT, CDR2 YYREEE (reference sequence).

This chain joins TRBV6-1 and TRBJ2-4; TRBD2 might be the D (5 bases). The V end lost 8 bases, the J end lost 8 bases, and 19 bases lay between the germline ends. Germline V gene lookup returns CDR1 MNHNS and CDR2 SASEGT. This CDR3 spans 14 amino acids. The CDR3: CASDPGWRLDIQYF. The CDR3 nucleotides read TGTGCCAGCGATCCTGGTTGGAGGCTGGACATTCAGTACTTC.

V gene TRBV2 combines with J gene TRBJ2-7; TRBD1 matches 7 bases. The CDR3 spans 13 residues. Germline V gene lookup returns CDR1 SNHLY and CDR2 FYNNEI. Trimming took 8 bases from V and 2 from J; bases not matched to a gene: 6. DNA for the CDR3: TGTGCCAGCCACGGGACAGTCACCTACGAGCAGTACTTC. Translation gives CASHGTVTYEQYF.

The V gene is TRBV6-1, the J gene TRBJ1-1; the match to TRBD1 covers 7 bases. The length of the CDR3 is 13 residues. Germline trimming cut 7 bases from V and 1 base from J; bases unmatched to any gene: 3. The germline gives CDR1 MNHNS, CDR2 SASEGT. The DNA for the CDR3 is TGTGCCAGCACCCAGGGGGAGAACACTGAAGCTTTCTTT. Protein sequence: CASTQGENTEAFF.

The chain carries TRBV2 and TRBJ2-1, with D tentatively TRBD2 (6 bases). Trimming removed 5 bases at V and 9 bases at J, with 11 bases between. The germline V gene has CDR1 SNHLY and CDR2 FYNNEI. The CDR3 runs to 12 residues. CDR3 in DNA: TGTGCCAGCAGTCAACTAGCTAGTGAGCAGTTCTTC. It codes for CASSQLASEQFF.

The CDR3 loop is CASSSQGTGELFF. DNA for the CDR3: TGTGCCAGCAGCTCGCAGGGGACCGGGGAGCTGTTTTTT. The V and J genes are TRBV11-3 and TRBJ2-2; weak D call: TRBD1 (6 bases). The CDR3 runs 13 residues. CDR1 and CDR2 (germline): SGHNT, YENEEA. The V and J ends lost 4 bases and 5 bases respectively, with 8 bases between them.

The V gene is TRBV10-2, the J gene TRBJ2-7; possibly TRBD2 for D (5 bases). Trimming stripped 0 bases from V and 1 base from J, with 7 bases between. Germline V CDR1 and CDR2: WSHSY, SAAADI. CDR3 length equals 14 residues. The CDR3 sequence is CASSESAGSYEQYF. The CDR3, as DNA: TGCGCCAGCAGTGAGTCCGCGGGTTCCTACGAGCAGTACTTC.

The chain recombines TRBV30 with TRBJ2-7; 14 bases are a match to TRBD2. Looked up from germline, CDR1 is GTSNPN and CDR2 is SVGIG (reference sequence). Trimming removed 4 bases from V and 0 bases from J; junction bases left unmatched: 5. The CDR3 totals 16 residues. The CDR3 loop is CAWTPGLAGVSYEQYF. The CDR3 bases are TGTGCCTGGACCCCGGGACTAGCGGGAGTCTCCTACGAGCAGTACTTC.